The rows below give T cell receptor beta chains drawn from one sample of a study of cytomegalovirus exposure and HLA in healthy donors. Repertoires were generated with immunoSEQ multiplex PCR, while TCRdb's copy carries only in-frame clones and drops some. The sample holds some 140,000 clones, around 9% seen once. Sample: PBMCs. These receptors came from a woman in her forties in good health and CMV-seropositive. CDR3s include the opening cysteine and the closing phenylalanine or tryptophan. A D gene is named only where the DNA matches it firmly. Only part of the rows carry a size: once, few, many, or a class if the clone is expanded.

j_call	clone_size	v_call	d_call	cdr3_length	cdr3_nt	cdr3_aa
TRBJ2-3	few	TRBV2	TRBD1	14	TGTGCCAGCAGTGCGGACAGGGGGGCAGATACGCAGTATTTT	CASSADRGADTQYF
TRBJ2-2	few	TRBV9	.	16	TGTGCCAGCAGCGCGCGAGACAGGATGAACACCGGGGAGCTGTTTTTT	CASSARDRMNTGELFF
TRBJ2-2	few	TRBV5-1	TRBD2	17	TGCGCCAGCAGCTTGGTGGGACTAGCGGCGAACACCGGGGAGCTGTTTTTT	CASSLVGLAANTGELFF
TRBJ1-2	few	TRBV5-1	.	15	TGCGCCAGCAGCTTGGAATTTGGGGCCGACTATGGCTACACCTTC	CASSLEFGADYGYTF
TRBJ2-2	few	TRBV29-1	.	13	TGCAGCGTTGATGTCACGGGGGCCGGGGAGCTGTTTTTT	CSVDVTGAGELFF
TRBJ2-2	few	TRBV10-1	.	13	TGCGCCAGCACCGGGAAAAACACCGGGGAGCTGTTTTTT	CASTGKNTGELFF
TRBJ2-2	few	TRBV2	.	13	TGTGCCCGTACCCACAGGGACACCGGGGAGCTGTTTTTT	CARTHRDTGELFF
TRBJ1-1	.	TRBV15	.	17	TGTGCCACCAGCAGTGGGCGGGGGGGCGATCGGAACACTGAAGCTTTCTTT	CATSSGRGGDRNTEAFF
TRBJ1-1	.	TRBV2	.	13	TGTGCCAGAAGAGCGAACATGAACACTGAAGCTTTCTTT	CARRANMNTEAFF
TRBJ2-3	.	TRBV4-1	.	15	TGCGCCAGCAGCCAAGTCGGACAGAGGGGGAGAACGCAGTATTTT	CASSQVGQRGRTQYF
TRBJ1-6	few	TRBV5-1	TRBD1	15	TGCGCCAGCAGCTTGGATGGGACAGGTGGTTCACCCCTCCACTTT	CASSLDGTGGSPLHF
TRBJ2-5	.	TRBV5-6	TRBD1	16	TGTGCCAGCAGCTTGGGGGACAGGGGATGGGAAGAGACCCAGTACTTC	CASSLGDRGWEETQYF
TRBJ1-4	few	TRBV15	.	15	TGTGCCACCAGCAGAGTCTCCGCGGGGACGGAAAAACTGTTTTTT	CATSRVSAGTEKLFF
TRBJ1-5	.	TRBV5-4	TRBD1	15	TGTGCCAGCGAAGGTACAGGGGGTGGAGGTCAGCCCCAGCATTTT	CASEGTGGGGQPQHF
TRBJ1-6	few	TRBV19	TRBD1	13	TGTGCCACCGATCAGGGGGCTTTTTCACCCCTCCACTTT	CATDQGAFSPLHF
TRBJ2-5	few	TRBV19	TRBD1	15	TGTGCCAGTAGTATAGGAGACAGGGGGCAAGAGACCCAGTACTTC	CASSIGDRGQETQYF
TRBJ1-5	few	TRBV5-1	.	15	TGCGCCAGCAGCTTGTCGGGACAATCCAATCAGCCCCAGCATTTT	CASSLSGQSNQPQHF
TRBJ1-1	few	TRBV5-5	TRBD1	15	TGTGCCAGCAGCGGTCACAGGGGAGCCTTCACTGAAGCTTTCTTT	CASSGHRGAFTEAFF
TRBJ1-5	few	TRBV2	.	14	TGTGCCAGCAGTGACGGAGGGTTTCAGCAGCCCCAGCATTTT	CASSDGGFQQPQHF
TRBJ2-7	.	TRBV29-1	.	13	TGCAGCGTTGTCTTTGCCAGGGCTTACGAGCAGTACTTC	CSVVFARAYEQYF
TRBJ1-6	.	TRBV19	TRBD1	18	TGTGCCAGTAGTCCCCGGGACAGGGGGCGGTTTATGAATTCACCCCTCCACTTT	CASSPRDRGRFMNSPLHF
TRBJ1-2	.	TRBV5-4	.	15	TGTGCCAGCAGCTTTAGGGGCAGGGGAAGATATGGCTACACCTTT	CASSFRGRGRYGYTF
TRBJ1-1	few	TRBV7-6	TRBD1	15	TGTGCCAGCAGCTTAACACAGGGGATTGGCACTGAAGCTTTCTTT	CASSLTQGIGTEAFF
TRBJ2-7	few	TRBV5-1	TRBD1	15	TGCGCCAGCAGCCCCGCCGGACAGGTGAACCACGAGCAGTACTTC	CASSPAGQVNHEQYF
TRBJ1-2	many	TRBV5-3	.	13	TGTGCCAGAAGCTTGTTCAGACCCGGGGGCTACACCTTC	CARSLFRPGGYTF
TRBJ1-1	many	TRBV29-1	TRBD1	14	TGCAGCGCCGTAGGACAGGGGAGGACGACTGAAGCTTTCTTT	CSAVGQGRTTEAFF
TRBJ2-7	.	TRBV6-1	TRBD2	18	TGTGCCAGCAGTGCAGGACTAGCGGGGGGGCCGGGAGTCAACGAGCAGTACTTC	CASSAGLAGGPGVNEQYF
TRBJ2-3	once	TRBV5-1	TRBD2	15	TGCGCCAGCAGCTTGGGACTAGCTAGCACAGATACGCAGTATTTT	CASSLGLASTDTQYF
TRBJ1-6	few	TRBV5-1	.	14	TGCGCCAGCAGCTTGGGGGGGGACGGTTCACCCCTCCACTTT	CASSLGGDGSPLHF
TRBJ1-5	.	TRBV2	TRBD1	13	TGTGCCAGCGGTGCGACAGGGCACCCAGGCCAGCATTTT	CASGATGHPGQHF
TRBJ1-1	few	TRBV7-9	TRBD1	17	TGTGCCAGCAGCGGAATAGGACAGGGCAGTGGGAACACTGAAGCTTTCTTT	CASSGIGQGSGNTEAFF
TRBJ2-1	.	TRBV5-1	TRBD2	15	TGCGCCAGCAGCTTGGAGGCGGGGGCCTACAATGAGCAGTTCTTC	CASSLEAGAYNEQFF
TRBJ2-7	.	TRBV27	TRBD1	15	TGTGCCAGCAGATCATTCGGACAGGGAGTTAACGAGCAGTACTTC	CASRSFGQGVNEQYF
TRBJ2-1	few	TRBV19	.	14	TGTGCCAGTAGCCGGGGGGCGACCTACAATGAGCAGTTCTTC	CASSRGATYNEQFF
TRBJ1-1	few	TRBV5-1	TRBD1	16	TGCGCCAGCAGCTTGAAGGGACAGACTTCGAACACTGAAGCTTTCTTT	CASSLKGQTSNTEAFF
TRBJ1-1	few	TRBV7-9	.	12	TGTGCCAGCAGCCACTCCCGGGACAAAGTTTTCTTT	CASSHSRDKVFF
TRBJ2-1	.	TRBV7-3	TRBD2	14	TGTGCCAGCAGCCCGGGGGAGGGCCTCGGTGAGCAGTTCTTC	CASSPGEGLGEQFF
TRBJ1-2	.	TRBV7-2	.	15	TGTGCCAGCAGCTCTGACAGCGCTACTAACTATGGCTACACCTTC	CASSSDSATNYGYTF
TRBJ2-7	.	TRBV10-3	TRBD1	13	TGTGCCATCAGGAGGGACAGTCACGACGAGCAGTACTTC	CAIRRDSHDEQYF
TRBJ1-1	.	TRBV2	.	10	TGTGCCAGCCTTGGCGGTGAGGCTTTCTTT	CASLGGEAFF
TRBJ1-1	few	TRBV5-1	.	13	TGCGCCAGCAGCTTGGACGGGACATCCGGAGCTTTCTTT	CASSLDGTSGAFF